A selection of T cell receptor beta chains follows, all from one sample in a study of blood T cell repertoires in COVID-19. TCRdb keeps only in-frame clones here, not all; method: immunoSEQ multiplex PCR. The sample includes about 250,000 clones, about 91% seen only once; the top ten take approximately 2.8%. The sequenced sample consisted of PBMCs or T cells enriched from blood (not recorded which). The receptors were gathered from a woman aged 25-40 years with acute COVID-19. The CDR3 runs from the conserved cysteine through the conserved F or W. The order of the fields is J gene, V gene, clone size, D gene, CDR3 protein, CDR3 DNA. A D gene is named only where the DNA matches it firmly. Rows may omit the clone size; those that give it use once, few, many or a size class.

j_call: TRBJ1-2; v_call: TRBV10-3; clone_size: NA; d_call: TRBD1; cdr3_aa: CAISEKGQPSGYTF; cdr3_nt: TGTGCCATCAGTGAGAAGGGACAGCCGAGTGGCTACACCTTC
j_call: TRBJ1-4; v_call: TRBV10-1; clone_size: once; d_call: NA; cdr3_aa: CASSEGQGGREKLFF; cdr3_nt: TGCGCCAGCAGTGAGGGGCAGGGTGGTCGTGAAAAACTGTTTTTT
j_call: TRBJ2-3; v_call: TRBV9; clone_size: NA; d_call: TRBD1; cdr3_aa: CASSVGQGGDTQYF; cdr3_nt: TGTGCCAGCAGCGTAGGACAGGGGGGAGATACGCAGTATTTT
j_call: TRBJ2-3; v_call: TRBV4-2; clone_size: NA; d_call: TRBD2; cdr3_aa: CASSQDLASGGTDTQYF; cdr3_nt: TGTGCCAGCAGCCAAGATCTTGCTAGCGGGGGCACAGATACGCAGTATTTT
j_call: TRBJ1-1; v_call: TRBV30; clone_size: NA; d_call: NA; cdr3_aa: CAWSAPGQNTEAFF; cdr3_nt: TGTGCCTGGAGCGCGCCAGGCCAGAACACTGAAGCTTTCTTT
j_call: TRBJ1-1; v_call: TRBV3-1/TRBV3-2; clone_size: once; d_call: TRBD1; cdr3_aa: CASSLGTGGTEAFF; cdr3_nt: TGTGCCAGCAGCCTTGGGACAGGGGGGACTGAAGCTTTCTTT
j_call: TRBJ2-1; v_call: TRBV5-6; clone_size: NA; d_call: NA; cdr3_aa: CASSLRTEKYNEQFF; cdr3_nt: TGTGCCAGCAGCTTGCGGACAGAGAAATACAATGAGCAGTTCTTC
j_call: TRBJ2-1; v_call: TRBV7-9; clone_size: NA; d_call: NA; cdr3_aa: CASSLVANEQFF; cdr3_nt: TGTGCCAGCAGCTTAGTAGCAAATGAGCAGTTCTTC
j_call: TRBJ2-7; v_call: TRBV3-1/TRBV3-2; clone_size: NA; d_call: NA; cdr3_aa: CASSLDRSYEQYF; cdr3_nt: TGTGCCAGCAGCCTAGACAGGTCCTACGAGCAGTACTTC
j_call: TRBJ1-6; v_call: TRBV11-2; clone_size: NA; d_call: NA; cdr3_aa: CASSRVANGSPLHF; cdr3_nt: TGTGCCAGCAGCCGGGTAGCCAATGGCTCACCCCTCCACTTT
j_call: TRBJ1-2; v_call: TRBV12-3/TRBV12-4; clone_size: NA; d_call: NA; cdr3_aa: CASSLSGSTGLLF; cdr3_nt: TGCGCCAGCAGTTTATCGGGCTCTACAGGGCTACTCTTC
j_call: TRBJ1-4; v_call: TRBV7-9; clone_size: NA; d_call: NA; cdr3_aa: CASSLVQGTNEKLFF; cdr3_nt: TGTGCCAGCAGCTTAGTTCAGGGGACTAATGAAAAACTGTTTTTT
j_call: TRBJ1-6; v_call: TRBV4-1; clone_size: NA; d_call: TRBD1; cdr3_aa: CASSQEEGANSPLHF; cdr3_nt: TGCGCCAGCAGCCAAGAAGAGGGGGCGAATTCACCCCTCCACTTT
j_call: TRBJ2-7; v_call: TRBV2; clone_size: NA; d_call: TRBD1; cdr3_aa: CASRLTGGNEQYF; cdr3_nt: TGTGCCAGCAGATTGACAGGGGGAAATGAGCAGTACTTC
j_call: TRBJ2-5; v_call: TRBV7-2; clone_size: once; d_call: NA; cdr3_aa: CASSSPGGRGETQYF; cdr3_nt: TGTGCCAGCAGCTCTCCCGGGGGGCGCGGGGAGACCCAGTACTTC
j_call: TRBJ2-1; v_call: TRBV5-1; clone_size: once; d_call: TRBD1; cdr3_aa: CASSLSRDRGGEQFF; cdr3_nt: TGCGCCAGCAGCTTGTCCCGGGACAGGGGTGGTGAGCAGTTCTTC
j_call: TRBJ2-7; v_call: TRBV11-2; clone_size: NA; d_call: NA; cdr3_aa: CASSPVYEQYF; cdr3_nt: TGTGCCAGCAGCCCCGTCTACGAGCAGTACTTC
j_call: TRBJ2-4; v_call: TRBV18; clone_size: NA; d_call: TRBD1; cdr3_aa: CASSPPGTGDIQYF; cdr3_nt: TGTGCCAGCTCACCCCCTGGGACAGGAGACATTCAGTACTTC
j_call: TRBJ2-1; v_call: TRBV11-2; clone_size: NA; d_call: TRBD1; cdr3_aa: CASSLLGQVLQFF; cdr3_nt: TGTGCCAGCAGCCTGCTGGGACAGGTCTTACAGTTCTTC
j_call: TRBJ2-7; v_call: TRBV7-2; clone_size: many; d_call: TRBD2; cdr3_aa: CASSSRLPGLAGHEQYF; cdr3_nt: TGTGCCAGCAGCTCCCGCCTGCCGGGACTAGCGGGCCACGAGCAGTACTTC
j_call: TRBJ2-3; v_call: TRBV5-1; clone_size: NA; d_call: TRBD2; cdr3_aa: CASSPSPGGTDTQYF; cdr3_nt: TGCGCCAGCAGCCCCTCCCCGGGGGGGACAGATACGCAGTATTTT
j_call: TRBJ2-7; v_call: TRBV3-1/TRBV3-2; clone_size: NA; d_call: TRBD2; cdr3_aa: CASSASGASYEQYF; cdr3_nt: TGTGCCAGCTCCGCTAGCGGGGCTTCCTACGAGCAGTACTTC
j_call: TRBJ2-3; v_call: TRBV5-1; clone_size: NA; d_call: NA; cdr3_aa: CASSLFRQDTQYF; cdr3_nt: TGCGCCAGCAGCTTGTTCAGGCAGGATACGCAGTATTTT
j_call: TRBJ2-2; v_call: TRBV20-1; clone_size: NA; d_call: TRBD2; cdr3_aa: CSASPGLAGGHPTGELFF; cdr3_nt: TGCAGTGCTAGTCCGGGACTAGCGGGGGGACATCCTACCGGGGAGCTGTTTTTT
j_call: TRBJ2-1; v_call: TRBV12-3/TRBV12-4; clone_size: NA; d_call: NA; cdr3_aa: CASSLGGEQFF; cdr3_nt: TGTGCCAGCAGTTTGGGGGGTGAGCAGTTCTTC
j_call: TRBJ1-5; v_call: TRBV7-8; clone_size: NA; d_call: NA; cdr3_aa: CASTNLTIGTLNQPQHF; cdr3_nt: TGTGCCAGCACAAACCTAACCATCGGGACTCTCAATCAGCCCCAGCATTTT